A single sample gave rise to the 5 T cell receptor beta chains below, sequenced in a study of regulatory T cells in long-lasting Graves disease. This sample's time point: newly diagnosed GD, antithyroid drugs for less than 3 months. The authors made the TCR library using RNA they extracted from PBMCs. Investigators prepared the TCR beta libraries by applying iRepertoire HTBI primers and Arm-PCR of CDR3 regions. In TCRdb, the multiplex PCR reads were re-called with MiXCR into one record per CDR3 protein. The sample holds roughly 510,000 distinct CDR3 sequences, around 16% seen once. The same sample was also used in a study of T cells in Graves' hyperthyroidism and ophthalmopathy.

This specimen was peripheral blood mononuclear cells (PBMCs), taken at new diagnosis, from a patient treated with antithyroid drugs. All receptors come from a young man with Graves disease.

This clonotype was counted ten times or more. The V call is TRBV12-3 or TRBV12-4, the J call TRBJ2-5, with D possibly matching TRBD2 (5 bases). The ends were cut back, 8 bases at V and 2 bases at J, with 15 bases in the middle. CDR3 length: 14 amino acids. CDR3 loop: CASGVGEIQETQYF. The CDR3 region has the DNA TGTGCCAGCGGCGTCGGGGAGATACAAGAGACCCAGTACTTC.

This clonotype was observed a few times. V gene TRBV7-9 combines with J gene TRBJ1-3, with D hard to call. The germline CDR1 and CDR2 sequences are SEHNR and FQNEAQ (reference sequence). The CDR3 contains 15 residues. Trimming pared 4 bases from V and 0 bases from J, leaving 10 bases between. The CDR3 here is CASSSTLASGNTIYF. In DNA form, the CDR3 reads TGTGCCAGCAGCTCCACCCTGGCCTCTGGAAACACCATATATTTT.

The genes are TRBV7-9 and TRBJ2-7; 11 positions agree with TRBD2. This CDR3 contains 15 residues. Looked up from germline, CDR1 is SEHNR and CDR2 is FQNEAQ (reference sequence). The V gene end was trimmed by 3 bases and the J gene end by 2 bases; junction bases not matched to a gene: 3. CDR3 region: CASSLYSGRAYEQYF. In nucleotides, the CDR3 is TGTGCCAGCAGCTTGTATAGCGGGAGGGCCTACGAGCAGTACTTC.

This clonotype was counted many times. The chain uses TRBV27 and TRBJ1-1; D remains ambiguous. CDR3 length equals 18 residues. CDR1 is MNHEY and CDR2 is SMNVEV in the germline V gene (reference sequence). Trimming took 1 base from V and 1 from J, leaving 19 bases between them. CDR3 nucleotide sequence: TGTGCCAGCAGTTTATACTGGAGGGAGGGTGGGTCGAACACTGAAGCTTTCTTT. Protein product: CASSLYWREGGSNTEAFF.

This sequence joins TRBV11-2 and TRBJ1-1, with 12 bases aligning to TRBD1. Germline CDR1 SGHAT, CDR2 FQNNGV. The CDR3 runs to 18 residues. With 0 bases clipped from V and 1 base from J, the junction kept 6 bases outside the gene matches. The CDR3 sequence is CASSLEPGQGAWNTEAFF. The CDR3 DNA sequence: TGTGCCAGCAGCTTAGAGCCGGGACAGGGGGCTTGGAACACTGAAGCTTTCTTT.